These 6 T cell receptor beta chains share one sample of origin, sequenced in a study of OX40 agonist ivuxolimab in advanced cancers. The protocol was immunoSEQ multiplex PCR, while the TCRdb copy is restricted to in-frame clones and leaves out a portion. The sample gives just under 85,000 clones, more than 75% of which show up once; under 3.5% is in the top ten. This material consisted of CD4+ or CD8+ T cells sorted from blood, taken in a trial of the OX40 agonist ivuxolimab. Receptors were obtained from an adult with an advanced solid tumor such as melanoma, head and neck, liver or kidney cancer.

For the CDR3, the DNA is TGTGCCAGCAGATCATCCGGGACAGCCTACGAGCAGTACTTC. Translating gives CASRSSGTAYEQYF. This sequence joins TRBV6-5 and TRBJ2-7; 7 positions match TRBD1. This CDR3 contains 14 residues. V was clipped by 6 bases and J by 2 bases; unmatched bases: 7. CDR1 MNHEY and CDR2 SVGAGI come from the germline V gene.

The V call is TRBV5-1, the J call TRBJ1-4; 7 nucleotides align to TRBD1. The CDR3 runs to 15 residues. From germline, CDR1 is SGHRS and CDR2 YFSETQ. Unmatched junction bases numbered 5, after V lost 4 bases and J lost 2 bases. CDR3 sequence (DNA): TGCGCCAGCAGCCCCGACAGGGCCACTAATGAAAAACTGTTTTTT. Translation gives CASSPDRATNEKLFF.

With regard to this clone: At one boundary the junction diverges from the germline segment, which might be a read error. The gene calls are TRBV7-3 and TRBJ2-5, with D perhaps matching TRBD1 or TRBD2 (5 bases each). This CDR3 has 14 residues. Germline-derived CDR1 and CDR2 are SGHTA and FQGTGA. The chain's CDR3 is CASSVTGPQETQYF. The CDR3 nucleotides are TGTGCCAGCAGCGTAACGGGGCCCCAAGAGACCCAGTACTTC.

This clone showed up just a few times. This chain links TRBV18 with TRBJ2-7, with D maybe TRBD1 (6 bases). Germline V gives CDR1 KGHSH, CDR2 LQKENI. CDR3 size: 13 residues. V dropped 5 bases and J dropped 3 bases, with 11 bases sitting between them. CDR3 nucleotide sequence: TGTGCCAGCTCATTGGGACACGGCTACGAGCAGTACTTC. Translating gives CASSLGHGYEQYF.

The chain joins TRBV5-1 to TRBJ2-2; D may correspond to TRBD1 or TRBD2 (5 bases each). Trimming shortened V by 4 bases and J by 2 bases, and 24 bases separated the two germline ends. The CDR3 covers 19 residues. Germline V gives CDR1 SGHRS, CDR2 YFSETQ. The CDR3 sequence is CASSTGTLEYLPNTGELFF. As DNA, the CDR3 is TGCGCCAGCAGCACCGGGACCCTTGAGTATTTACCCAACACCGGGGAGCTGTTTTTT.

Written as DNA, the CDR3 is TGTGCCAGCAGGCTGGGGAACGATGGCTACACCTTC. This sequence encodes CASRLGNDGYTF. The rearrangement joins TRBV7-9 to TRBJ1-2; unclear D gene. V lost 6 bases and J lost 6, with 11 bases in between. CDR3 length: 12 amino acids. Germline V gene sequence: CDR1 SEHNR, CDR2 FQNEAQ (reference sequence).